This T cell receptor (beta chain) appears in the sequencing data of a study of cytomegalovirus exposure and HLA in healthy donors. For the study at large: Inside one of the first data releases sat around 80 million unique TCRs taken from HLA-typed donors.

Study-level points and caveats: Later analysis identified a missense DCLRE1C variant that was linked to TCR beta V- and J-gene trimming. In a later analysis, DRB1 alleles had the most associated TCRs; HLA-C alleles the fewest. One later analysis reportedly identified an Asian-associated ancestry cluster that showed fewer N-insertions than the approximately 700-donor mean.

Germline values: CDR1 LNHDA, CDR2 SQIVND (reference sequence). The CDR3 totals 15 residues. V shed 3 bases and J shed 6 bases, with 18 bases lying between them. Remarks on this clone: Its specificity is not known.

PCR amplification relied on 60 Vbeta primers (plus 13 Jbeta primers). Profiling relied on immunoSEQ multiplex PCR, and the TCRdb table lists in-frame clones only, not all of them. The sample lists 130,000 to 150,000 clones, nearly 80% seen once, with 3% in the top ten. The chain has TRBV19 and TRBJ2-7; D possibly corresponds to TRBD2 (6 bases). The sequence derives from a man aged 35-49 years in good health and CMV-seropositive. Input material: PBMCs. The CDR3, as DNA: TGTGCCAGTAGTATGGGGGGTGGCTGGACGGCCGAGCAGTACTTC. Encoded protein: CASSMGGGWTAEQYF.